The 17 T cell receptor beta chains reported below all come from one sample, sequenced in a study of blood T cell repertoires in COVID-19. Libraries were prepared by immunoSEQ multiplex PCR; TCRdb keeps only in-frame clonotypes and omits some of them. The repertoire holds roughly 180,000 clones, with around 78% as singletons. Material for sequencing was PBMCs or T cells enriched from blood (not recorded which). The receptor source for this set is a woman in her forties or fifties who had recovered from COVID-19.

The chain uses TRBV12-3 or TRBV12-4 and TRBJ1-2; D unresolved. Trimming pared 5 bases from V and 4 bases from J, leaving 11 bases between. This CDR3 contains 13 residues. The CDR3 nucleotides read TGTGCCAGCAGTACCCCTCCGGGCTATGGCTACACCTTC. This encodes CASSTPPGYGYTF.

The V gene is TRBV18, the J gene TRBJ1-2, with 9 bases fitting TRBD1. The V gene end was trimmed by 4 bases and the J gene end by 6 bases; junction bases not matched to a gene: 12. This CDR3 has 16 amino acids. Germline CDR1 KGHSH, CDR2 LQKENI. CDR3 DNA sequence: TGTGCCAGCTCACTCGGACAGGGGTCGCTTCTCGATGGCTACACCTTC. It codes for CASSLGQGSLLDGYTF.

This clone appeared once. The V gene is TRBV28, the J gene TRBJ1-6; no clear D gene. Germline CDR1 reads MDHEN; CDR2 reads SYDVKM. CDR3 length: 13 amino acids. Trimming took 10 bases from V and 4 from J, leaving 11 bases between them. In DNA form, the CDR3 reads TGTGCCACCCAGGCGCCTTATAATTCACCCCTCCACTTT. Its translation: CATQAPYNSPLHF.

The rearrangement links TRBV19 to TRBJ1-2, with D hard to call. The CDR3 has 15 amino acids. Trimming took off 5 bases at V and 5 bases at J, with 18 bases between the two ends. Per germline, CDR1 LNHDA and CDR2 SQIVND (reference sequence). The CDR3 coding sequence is TGTGCCAGTAGTCCACCGACTCGCAGCTTGTATGGCTACACCTTC. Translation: CASSPPTRSLYGYTF. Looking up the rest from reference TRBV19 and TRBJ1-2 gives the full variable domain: DGGITQSPKYLFRKEGQNVTLSCEQNLNHDAMYWYRQDPGQGLRLIYYSQIVNDFQKGDIAEGYSVSREKKESFPLTVTSAQKNPTAFYLCASSPPTRSLYGYTFGSGTRLTVV.

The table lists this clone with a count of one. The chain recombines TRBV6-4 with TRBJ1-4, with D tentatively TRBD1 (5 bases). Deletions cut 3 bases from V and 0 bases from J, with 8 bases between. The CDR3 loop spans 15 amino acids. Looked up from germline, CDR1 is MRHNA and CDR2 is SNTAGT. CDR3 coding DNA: TGTGCCAGCAGTGAGACAGCCGCAACTAATGAAAAACTGTTTTTT. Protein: CASSETAATNEKLFF.

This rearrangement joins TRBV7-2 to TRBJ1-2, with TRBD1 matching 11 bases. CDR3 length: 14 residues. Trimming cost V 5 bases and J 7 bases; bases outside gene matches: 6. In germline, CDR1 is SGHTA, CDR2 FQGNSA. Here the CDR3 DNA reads TGTGCCAGCAGCCACGGACAGGGGGCTGGTGGCTACACCTTC. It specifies CASSHGQGAGGYTF.

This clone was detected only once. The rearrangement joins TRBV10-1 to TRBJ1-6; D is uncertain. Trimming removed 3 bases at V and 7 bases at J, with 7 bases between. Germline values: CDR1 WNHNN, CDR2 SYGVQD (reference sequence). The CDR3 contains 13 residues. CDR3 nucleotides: TGCGCCAGCAGTGACAGGTTCAATTCACCCCTCCACTTT. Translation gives CASSDRFNSPLHF.

The CDR3 region is CASSRTVDTIYF. The CDR3 DNA reads TGTGCCAGCAGCCGGACAGTTGACACCATATATTTT. This chain links TRBV13 with TRBJ1-3; possible D gene TRBD1, 6 bases. CDR1 is PRHDT, CDR2 FYEKMQ, per germline (reference sequence). V was trimmed by 5 bases and J by 8 bases, leaving 10 bases between them. The CDR3 has 12 amino acids.

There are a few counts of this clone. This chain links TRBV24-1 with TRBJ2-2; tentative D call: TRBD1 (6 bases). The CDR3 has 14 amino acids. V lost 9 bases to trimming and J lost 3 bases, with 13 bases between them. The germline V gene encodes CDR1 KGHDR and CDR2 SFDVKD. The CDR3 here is CATGTGSDTGELFF. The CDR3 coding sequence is TGTGCCACCGGCACAGGGAGTGACACCGGGGAGCTGTTTTTT.

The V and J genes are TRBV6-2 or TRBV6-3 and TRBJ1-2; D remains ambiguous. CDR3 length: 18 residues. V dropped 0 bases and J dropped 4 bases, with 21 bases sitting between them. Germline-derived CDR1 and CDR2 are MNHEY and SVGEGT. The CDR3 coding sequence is TGTGCCAGCAGTTACTCGAGGGTTCAACCCACAACTTCCTATGGCTACACCTTC. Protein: CASSYSRVQPTTSYGYTF.

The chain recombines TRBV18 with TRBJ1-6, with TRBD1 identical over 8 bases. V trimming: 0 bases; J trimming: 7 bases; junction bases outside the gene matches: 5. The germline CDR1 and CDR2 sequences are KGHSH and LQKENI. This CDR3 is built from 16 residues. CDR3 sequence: CASSPPTGGKNSPLHF. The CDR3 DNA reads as TGTGCCAGCTCACCACCCACAGGGGGTAAAAATTCACCCCTCCACTTT.

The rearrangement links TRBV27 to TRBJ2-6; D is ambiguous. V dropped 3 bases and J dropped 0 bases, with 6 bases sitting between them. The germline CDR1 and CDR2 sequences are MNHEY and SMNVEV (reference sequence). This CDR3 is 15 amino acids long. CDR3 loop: CASSLTFSGANVLTF. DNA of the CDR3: TGTGCCAGCAGTTTGACTTTCTCTGGGGCCAACGTCCTGACTTTC.

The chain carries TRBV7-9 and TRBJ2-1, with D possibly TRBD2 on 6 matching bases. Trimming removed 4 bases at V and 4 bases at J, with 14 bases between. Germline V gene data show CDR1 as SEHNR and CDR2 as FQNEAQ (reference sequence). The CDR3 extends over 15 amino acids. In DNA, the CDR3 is TGTGCCAGCAGCTGGCAGGGAGGAAATTACAATGAGCAGTTCTTC. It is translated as CASSWQGGNYNEQFF.

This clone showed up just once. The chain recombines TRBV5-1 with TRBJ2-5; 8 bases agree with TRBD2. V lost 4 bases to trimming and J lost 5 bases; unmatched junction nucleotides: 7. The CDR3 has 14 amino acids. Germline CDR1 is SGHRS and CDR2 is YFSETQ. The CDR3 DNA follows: TGCGCCAGCAGCCCGGGGGGGATCCAGGAGACCCAGTACTTC. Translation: CASSPGGIQETQYF.

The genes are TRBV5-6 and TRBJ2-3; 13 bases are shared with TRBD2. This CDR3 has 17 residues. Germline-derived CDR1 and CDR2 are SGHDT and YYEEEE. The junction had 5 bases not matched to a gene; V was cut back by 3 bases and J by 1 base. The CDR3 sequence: CASSWRLAGGRTDTQYF. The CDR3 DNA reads TGTGCCAGCAGCTGGAGACTAGCGGGGGGACGCACAGATACGCAGTATTTT.

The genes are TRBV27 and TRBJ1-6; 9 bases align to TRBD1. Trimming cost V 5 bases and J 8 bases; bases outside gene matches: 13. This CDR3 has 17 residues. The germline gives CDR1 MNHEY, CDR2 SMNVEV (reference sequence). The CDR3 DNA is TGTGCCAGCAGTCTACAACATAGCGGACAGGGGTATTCACCCCTCCACTTT. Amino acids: CASSLQHSGQGYSPLHF.

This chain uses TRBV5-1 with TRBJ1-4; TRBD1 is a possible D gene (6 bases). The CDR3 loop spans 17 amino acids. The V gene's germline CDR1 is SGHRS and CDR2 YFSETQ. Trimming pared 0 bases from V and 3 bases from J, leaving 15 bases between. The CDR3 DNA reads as TGCGCCAGCAGCTTGGGGGACAAGGGCGCGGCTAATGAAAAACTGTTTTTT. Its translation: CASSLGDKGAANEKLFF.